This T cell receptor (beta chain) stems from a study of OX40 agonist ivuxolimab in advanced cancers. General study results and limits: Both blood CD4+ and CD8+ T cells showed clonal growth by week 6 at 0.1 to 3.0 mg/kg. The authors also found low normalized T-cell clonal expansion in some nonresponders. Those patients achieving a partial response at 0.1-3.0 mg/kg showed among the lowest clonal expansion.

The V segment lost 5 bases and the J segment 5 bases; nucleotides outside the gene matches: 5. Per the germline V gene, CDR1 is MDHEN and CDR2 is SYDVKM. The CDR3 loop spans 14 amino acids. Points on this clone: The target antigen is unknown.

Libraries were prepared by immunoSEQ multiplex PCR; TCRdb keeps only in-frame clonotypes and omits some of them. The profile shows 65,000 to 95,000 clones, almost 90% of them singletons. This sequence originates from an adult with an advanced solid tumor such as melanoma, head and neck, liver or kidney cancer. This sample comprised CD4+ or CD8+ T cells sorted from blood, obtained in a trial of the OX40 agonist ivuxolimab. The V and J genes are TRBV28 and TRBJ2-5; 10 nucleotides agree with TRBD2. CDR3 region: CASSRLAGAETQYF. The CDR3 region has the DNA TGTGCCAGCAGTCGGCTAGCGGGAGCGGAGACCCAGTACTTC.